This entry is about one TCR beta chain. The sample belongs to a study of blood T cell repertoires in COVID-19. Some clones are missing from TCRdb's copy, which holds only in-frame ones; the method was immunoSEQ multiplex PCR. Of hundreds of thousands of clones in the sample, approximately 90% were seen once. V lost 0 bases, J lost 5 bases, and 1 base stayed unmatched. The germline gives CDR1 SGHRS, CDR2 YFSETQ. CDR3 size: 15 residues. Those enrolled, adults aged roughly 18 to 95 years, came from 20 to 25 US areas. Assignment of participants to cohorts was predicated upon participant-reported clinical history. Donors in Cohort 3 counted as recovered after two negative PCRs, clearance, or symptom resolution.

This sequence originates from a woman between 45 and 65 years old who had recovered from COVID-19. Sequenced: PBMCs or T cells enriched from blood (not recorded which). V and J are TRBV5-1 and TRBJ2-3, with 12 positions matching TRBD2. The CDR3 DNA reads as TGCGCCAGCAGCTTGGGGACTAGCGGGAAAGATACGCAGTATTTT. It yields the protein CASSLGTSGKDTQYF.